This T cell receptor beta chain was retrieved from a study of Graves' ophthalmopathy and Graves' hyperthyroidism. Turning to this clonotype: The antigen remains unidentified.

Study-level results: Separation of ophthalmopathy from stable hyperthyroidism was achieved by a 13-signature model, at about 89% sensitivity and roughly 81% specificity.

The CDR3 loop spans 14 amino acids. CDR1 and CDR2 from the germline V gene are MNHEY and SVGEGT. The V and J ends lost 0 bases and 5 bases respectively, with 8 bases between them. RNA transcripts were the source from which TCR beta CDR3 regions were amplified. Second-round multiplex PCR followed a first-round RT-PCR using HTBI primers. TCRdb used MiXCR to reprocess the multiplex PCR reads, holding one entry per CDR3 protein. The table lists a few hundred thousand distinct CDR3 sequences, roughly 21% of them singletons. The chain joins TRBV6-2 or TRBV6-3 to TRBJ1-5; possible D gene TRBD1, 5 bases. Source material: peripheral blood. The source of this sequence is a woman in her fifties or sixties with Graves' ophthalmopathy. The CDR3 sequence is CASSYSGPDQPQHF. CDR3 in DNA: TGTGCCAGCAGTTACTCGGGGCCGGATCAGCCCCAGCATTTT.